This T cell receptor (beta chain) is drawn from a study of T-cell memory formation after mild COVID-19. Study context: Clustering of TCRs was largely donor specific.

The CDR3 is made up of 14 amino acids. V lost 2 bases to trimming and J lost 0 bases, with 7 bases between them. Germline V CDR1 and CDR2: LNHDA, SQIVND (reference sequence). TCRdb analysed the 5' RACE reads with MiXCR anew, one entry per CDR3 protein. The profile shows about 150,000 distinct CDR3 sequences, roughly 15% of them singletons. The genes are TRBV19 and TRBJ1-2; D is uncertain. Sequenced sample: PBMCs or a T cell subset sorted from them (not recorded which). The sequence was obtained from an adult woman who had mild COVID-19 (a few samples of this study predate the infection). Cell type and time point are not known. The CDR3 is CASSIKASNYGYTF. The DNA of the CDR3 is TGTGCCAGTAGTATAAAGGCATCTAACTATGGCTACACCTTC.